This T cell receptor (beta chain) was captured by sequencing in a study of blood T cell repertoires in COVID-19. Study-wide context: Material from acute and convalescent COVID-19 was sourced from the United States, Italy and Spain.

Sequencing was performed with immunoSEQ multiplex PCR; in TCRdb, only in-frame clones are kept and a portion is missing. The sample lists 95,000 to 110,000 clones; approximately 80% were seen once. This clone was observed a handful of times. This CDR3 comprises 13 residues. Per the germline V gene, CDR1 is SGHRS and CDR2 is YFSETQ. Trimming removed 2 bases at V and 1 base at J, with 6 bases between. The TCR originated in a man aged 60-69 years with acute or convalescent COVID-19. This sequence joins TRBV5-1 and TRBJ1-1, with D uncertain. Input material: peripheral blood. The CDR3 coding sequence is TGCGCCAGCAGCTTCTTAGAGAACACTGAAGCTTTCTTT. Its protein is CASSFLENTEAFF.